These 23 T cell receptor beta chains were all obtained from the same sample, sequenced in a study of blood T cell repertoires in COVID-19. Sequencing was performed with immunoSEQ multiplex PCR; in TCRdb, only in-frame clones are kept and a portion is missing. The sample lists roughly 200,000 clones; 80% to 90% were seen once. The sequencing sample was made of peripheral blood. The receptors shown here come from a woman aged 18-29 years who had recovered from COVID-19.

The genes are TRBV6-2 or TRBV6-3 and TRBJ2-7; D call uncertain. The length of the CDR3 is 11 residues. Trimming removed 4 bases at V and 4 bases at J, with 5 bases between. Looked up from germline, CDR1 is MNHEY and CDR2 is SVGEGT. The CDR3 here is CASSSPYEQYF. CDR3 in DNA: TGTGCCAGCAGTTCCCCGTACGAGCAGTACTTC.

Notes on this clone: Different DNA sequences within this sample yield the same CDR3. The CDR3, as DNA: TGTGCCAGCAGTTTTCTCAATGAGCAGTTCTTC. Translation: CASSFLNEQFF. V is TRBV12-3 or TRBV12-4 and J is TRBJ2-1, with D unresolved. Trimming took off 3 bases at V and 6 bases at J, with 3 bases between the two ends. The CDR3 extends over 11 amino acids.

This clone appeared a single time. This sequence joins TRBV30 and TRBJ1-5; TRBD1 agrees at 10 bases. V was pared by 1 base and J by 6 bases, with 6 bases of the junction left unmatched. The CDR3 covers 15 residues. CDR1 and CDR2 from the germline V gene are GTSNPN and SVGIG (reference sequence). This CDR3 is CAWSDWTGGGQPQHF. DNA for the CDR3: TGTGCCTGGAGTGATTGGACAGGGGGAGGTCAGCCCCAGCATTTT.

This rearrangement joins TRBV3-1 (or the pseudogene TRBV3-2) to TRBJ2-2; 9 nucleotides align to TRBD1. This CDR3 contains 16 residues. Trimming cost V 4 bases and J 5 bases; bases outside gene matches: 8. CDR1 is LGHDT and CDR2 is YNNKEL in the germline V gene (reference sequence). The chain's CDR3 is CASSLQTGGGTGELFF. The CDR3 nucleotides read TGTGCCAGCAGCCTTCAGACAGGGGGTGGGACCGGGGAGCTGTTTTTT.

There are a few counts of this clone. The chain recombines TRBV14 with TRBJ2-7, with 7 bases that match TRBD1. Germline CDR1 and CDR2: SGHDN and FVKESK. The V and J ends lost 5 bases and 2 bases, in that order; junction bases with no gene match: 9. The CDR3 runs to 15 residues. CDR3 protein: CASSYRDRDTYEQYV. In nucleotides, the CDR3 is TGTGCCAGCAGCTATCGGGACAGAGATACCTACGAGCAGTACGTC.

V usage is TRBV3-1 (or the pseudogene TRBV3-2) and J usage is TRBJ2-3; a possible D gene is TRBD1 (5 bases). V lost 0 bases to trimming and J lost 8 bases, with 15 bases between them. The CDR3 length is 15 residues. Germline V gives CDR1 LGHDT, CDR2 YNNKEL (reference sequence). CDR3 nucleotide sequence: TGTGCCAGCAGCCAAGAGGGGCCAGGACAAGGTACGCAGTATTTT. Its protein product is CASSQEGPGQGTQYF.

This chain links TRBV5-6 with TRBJ2-1; D not resolved. Germline-derived CDR1 and CDR2 are SGHDT and YYEEEE. V lost 3 bases, J lost 7 bases, and 8 bases lay in between. The length of the CDR3 is 12 residues. The chain's CDR3 is CASSSDWNEQFF. The CDR3 DNA sequence: TGTGCCAGCAGCTCAGATTGGAATGAGCAGTTCTTC.

The chain is built from TRBV5-8 and TRBJ2-7; maybe TRBD1 (6 bases). Germline V gene lookup returns CDR1 SGHTS and CDR2 YDEGEE. V gave up 6 bases and J gave up 2 bases, with 21 bases separating them. The CDR3 contains 16 residues. The CDR3 nucleotides are TGTGCCAGCATCGAACAGACGGAACAGGGTCCCTACGAGCAGTACGTC. Translated: CASIEQTEQGPYEQYV.

This rearrangement joins TRBV4-2 to TRBJ1-5, with D tentatively TRBD1 (6 bases). Germline CDR1 LGHNA, CDR2 YNFKEQ. The length of the CDR3 is 16 residues. Trimming shortened V by 4 bases and J by 3 bases, and 16 bases separated the two germline ends. The CDR3 is CASSRSPGHYNQPQHF. CDR3 nucleotides: TGTGCCAGCAGCCGTAGCCCGGGACACTACAATCAGCCCCAGCATTTT.

The genes are TRBV6-2 or TRBV6-3 and TRBJ2-7, with D tentatively TRBD1 (6 bases). From germline, CDR1 is MNHEY and CDR2 SVGEGT. The CDR3 length is 16 residues. V dropped 0 bases and J dropped 3 bases, with 15 bases sitting between them. DNA of the CDR3: TGTGCCAGCAGTTACTCCGCCCGGGACAAAGGCTACGAGCAGTACTTC. It yields the protein CASSYSARDKGYEQYF.

This chain uses TRBV13 with TRBJ2-2, with 7 positions matching TRBD1. After removal of 5 bases from V and 1 base from J, the junction contained 7 bases not matched to a gene. Germline-derived CDR1 and CDR2 are PRHDT and FYEKMQ (reference sequence). CDR3 length: 16 amino acids. For the CDR3, the DNA is TGTGCCAGCAGCCCTATGACAGGGAGGAACACCGGGGAGCTGTTTTTT. Its translation: CASSPMTGRNTGELFF. Full variable domain (missing parts from reference TRBV13 and TRBJ2-2): AAGVIQSPRHLIKEKRETATLKCYPIPRHDTVYWYQQGPGQDPQFLISFYEKMQSDKGSIPDRFSAQQFSDYHSELNMSSLELGDSALYFCASSPMTGRNTGELFFGEGSRLTVL.

The CDR3 reads CASSLVRQDTQYF. The CDR3, as DNA: TGTGCCAGCAGCTTAGTCAGACAGGATACGCAGTATTTT. This rearrangement joins TRBV7-3 to TRBJ2-3, with D perhaps matching TRBD1 (5 bases). CDR3 length: 13 residues. V was shortened by 2 bases and J by 6 bases, with 9 bases between the two germline ends. Germline values: CDR1 SGHTA, CDR2 FQGTGA.

This clone was detected a few times. The V call is TRBV7-9, the J call TRBJ2-7, with D hard to call. Per the germline V gene, CDR1 is SEHNR and CDR2 is FQNEAQ (reference sequence). There are 12 residues in the CDR3. With 4 bases removed from V and 4 bases from J, the gap between germline ends came to 8 bases. CDR3 DNA: TGTGCCAGCAGCTACGGGTTTTACGAGCAGTACGTC. This encodes CASSYGFYEQYV.

The chain joins TRBV5-1 to TRBJ1-2, with 7 bases matching TRBD1. The CDR3 runs to 14 residues. J was trimmed by 4 bases and V by 0 bases; bases with no gene match: 3. The germline CDR1 and CDR2 sequences are SGHRS and YFSETQ. CDR3 residues: CASSLGGQSYGYTF. The CDR3 DNA reads TGCGCCAGCAGCTTGGGGGGACAGAGCTATGGCTACACCTTC.

This sequence joins TRBV4-3 and TRBJ2-2; TRBD1 might be the D (6 bases). The ends were cut back, 3 bases at V and 8 bases at J, with 19 bases in the middle. The CDR3 contains 16 residues. Germline V lookup: CDR1 LGHNA, CDR2 YSLEER. The CDR3 region is CASSHQGFDFRGELFF. DNA for the CDR3: TGCGCCAGCAGCCATCAGGGGTTTGACTTTAGGGGGGAGCTGTTTTTT.

V gene TRBV5-6 combines with J gene TRBJ1-1; the D gene is possibly TRBD1 (6 bases). The V gene's germline CDR1 is SGHDT and CDR2 YYEEEE. The CDR3 is 15 residues long. V dropped 2 bases and J dropped 0 bases, with 11 bases sitting between them. The CDR3 nucleotides are TGTGCCAGCAGCTTAAGACAGGTATTGAACACTGAAGCTTTCTTT. It codes for CASSLRQVLNTEAFF. Full variable domain (rest looked up from reference TRBV5-6 and TRBJ1-1): DAGVTQSPTHLIKTRGQQVTLRCSPKSGHDTVSWYQQALGQGPQFIFQYYEEEERQRGNFPDRFSGHQFPNYSSELNVNALLLGDSALYLCASSLRQVLNTEAFFGQGTRLTVV.

The rearrangement links TRBV19 to TRBJ2-3; D is perhaps TRBD2 (5 bases). Germline V lookup: CDR1 LNHDA, CDR2 SQIVND (reference sequence). V lost 8 bases and J lost 2, with 14 bases in between. The CDR3 length is 14 residues. The CDR3 DNA follows: TGTGCCAGTGAGTCGAGCGGCGTCACAGATACGCAGTATTTT. It is translated as CASESSGVTDTQYF.

V gene TRBV6-6 combines with J gene TRBJ1-2; 7 positions agree with TRBD1. J was trimmed by 6 bases and V by 6 bases; bases with no gene match: 10. The CDR3 extends over 14 amino acids. CDR1 is MNHNY, CDR2 SVGAGI, per germline (reference sequence). The CDR3 region has the DNA TGTGCCAGCAGACAGGACAGGCGGTCTGATGGCTACACCTTC. Translated, it gives CASRQDRRSDGYTF.

The rearrangement links TRBV5-1 to TRBJ2-3; TRBD1 agrees at 8 bases. V dropped 0 bases and J dropped 5; count of bases not matched to a gene: 8. Germline CDR1 reads SGHRS; CDR2 reads YFSETQ. This CDR3 region has 16 residues. As DNA, the CDR3 is TGCGCCAGCAGCTTGGAGAGCAGGGGGCAGGTAGATACGCAGTATTTT. It encodes CASSLESRGQVDTQYF.

The chain is built from TRBV19 and TRBJ1-4; 7 bases line up with TRBD1. The CDR3 runs 15 residues. V lost 5 bases and J lost 7; bases outside the gene matches: 10. CDR1 and CDR2 from the germline V gene are LNHDA and SQIVND (reference sequence). The CDR3 region has the DNA TGTGCCAGTAGTCCACCGGGACAGCTTAGTGAAAAACTGTTTTTT. Its translation: CASSPPGQLSEKLFF.

The rearrangement uses TRBV6-6 and TRBJ2-2; D is undetermined. The ends were cut back, 0 bases at V and 7 bases at J, with 6 bases in the middle. Looked up from germline, CDR1 is MNHNY and CDR2 is SVGAGI (reference sequence). This CDR3 has 13 residues. In DNA, the CDR3 is TGTGCCAGCAGTTACTCACCGGGCGGGGAGCTGTTTTTT. Translated: CASSYSPGGELFF.

V gene TRBV19 combines with J gene TRBJ1-2, with a weak D call TRBD1 (6 bases). This CDR3 comprises 15 residues. Trimming stripped 0 bases from V and 6 bases from J, with 14 bases between. CDR1 is LNHDA and CDR2 is SQIVND in the germline V gene (reference sequence). The CDR3 protein is CASSIDPRGDNGYTF. The DNA for the CDR3 is TGTGCCAGTAGTATAGATCCCCGAGGGGACAATGGCTACACCTTC.

The chain combines TRBV6-2 or TRBV6-3 with TRBJ1-2; D perhaps matches TRBD1 (6 bases). Germline loops: CDR1 MNHEY, CDR2 SVGEGT. Trimming pared 2 bases from V and 2 bases from J, leaving 15 bases between. This CDR3 is built from 16 residues. CDR3 nucleotides: TGTGCCAGCAGTTACGGGTTTGCGGGGGCGAACTATGGCTACACCTTC. Protein sequence: CASSYGFAGANYGYTF.